Detailed here is one T cell receptor beta chain. Its antigen remains unidentified. The data were taken from a study of CD8 T cells in ankylosing spondylitis. Study outcomes and limitations: Blood of patients with ankylosing spondylitis appeared to be characterized by a TCR beta motif of eight highly homologous variants. Disease-linked clones reportedly showed significant enrichment in matched ankylosing spondylitis synovial fluid.

CDR3 size: 14 residues. Deletions cut 4 bases from V and 2 bases from J, with 9 bases between. Germline-derived CDR1 and CDR2 are MNHNS and SASEGT. A quantitative 5'-RACE method, one with molecular barcodes, was used to make TCR beta libraries. TCRdb redid the calling of the 5' RACE reads with MiXCR, one entry per CDR3 protein. Of some 400,000 distinct CDR3 sequences listed, more than 20% were seen once; the top ten hold about a sixth. The rearrangement links TRBV6-1 to TRBJ2-1; the D is unclear. This TCR was recovered from a male donor with ankylosing spondylitis. The sequenced material came from blood, either unsorted or a sorted T cell fraction (not recorded which). The CDR3 is CASSAPNPYNEQFF. The CDR3 nucleotides read TGTGCCAGCAGTGCGCCGAATCCCTACAATGAGCAGTTCTTC.